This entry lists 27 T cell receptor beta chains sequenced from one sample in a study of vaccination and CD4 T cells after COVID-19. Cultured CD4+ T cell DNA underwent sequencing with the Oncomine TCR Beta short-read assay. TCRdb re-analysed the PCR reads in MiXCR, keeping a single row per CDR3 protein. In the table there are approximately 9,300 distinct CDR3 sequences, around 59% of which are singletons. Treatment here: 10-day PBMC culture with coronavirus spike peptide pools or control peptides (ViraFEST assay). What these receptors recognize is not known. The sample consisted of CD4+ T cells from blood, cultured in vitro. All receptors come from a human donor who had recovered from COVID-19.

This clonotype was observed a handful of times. This chain's CDR3 is CASSLQGGRAFF. CDR3 nucleotides: TGTGCCAGCAGCTTACAGGGAGGGCGAGCTTTCTTT. V usage is TRBV7-8 and J usage is TRBJ1-1; TRBD1 might be the D (5 bases). This CDR3 has 12 residues. Looked up from germline, CDR1 is SGHVS and CDR2 is FQNEAQ. V lost 2 bases, J lost 10 bases, and 11 bases lay in between.

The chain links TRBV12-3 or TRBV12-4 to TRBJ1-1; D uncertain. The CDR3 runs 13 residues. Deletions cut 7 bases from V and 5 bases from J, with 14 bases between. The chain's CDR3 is CASTPGRWTEAFF. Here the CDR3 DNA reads TGTGCCAGCACCCCCGGGAGGTGGACTGAAGCTTTCTTT.

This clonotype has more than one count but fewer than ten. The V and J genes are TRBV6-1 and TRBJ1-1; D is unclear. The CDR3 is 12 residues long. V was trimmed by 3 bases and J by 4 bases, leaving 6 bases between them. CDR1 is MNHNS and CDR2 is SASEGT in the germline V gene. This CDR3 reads CASSDLGTEAFF. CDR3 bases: TGTGCCAGCAGTGACCTGGGCACTGAAGCTTTCTTT.

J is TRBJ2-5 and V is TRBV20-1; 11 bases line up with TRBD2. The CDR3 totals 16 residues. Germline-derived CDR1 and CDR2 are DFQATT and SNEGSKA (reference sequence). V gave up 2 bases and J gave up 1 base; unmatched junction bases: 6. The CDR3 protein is CSARRVGTSGQETQYF. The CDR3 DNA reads TGCAGTGCTAGAAGGGTCGGGACTAGCGGCCAAGAGACCCAGTACTTC.

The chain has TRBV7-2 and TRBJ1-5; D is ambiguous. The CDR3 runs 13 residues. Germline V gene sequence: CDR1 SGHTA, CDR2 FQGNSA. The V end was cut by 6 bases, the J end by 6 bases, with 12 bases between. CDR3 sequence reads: CASSLGLLQPQHF. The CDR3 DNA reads TGTGCCAGCAGTCTAGGACTACTTCAGCCCCAGCATTTT.

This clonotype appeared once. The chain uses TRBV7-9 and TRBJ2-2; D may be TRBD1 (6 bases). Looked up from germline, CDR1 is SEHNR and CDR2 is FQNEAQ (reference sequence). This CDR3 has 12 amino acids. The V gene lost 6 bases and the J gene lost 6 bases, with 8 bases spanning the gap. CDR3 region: CASRRGSGELFF. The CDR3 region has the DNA TGTGCCAGCAGGAGGGGGTCCGGGGAGCTGTTTTTT. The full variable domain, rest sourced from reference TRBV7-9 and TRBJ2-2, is DTGVSQNPRHKITKRGQNVTFRCDPISEHNRLYWYRQTLGQGPEFLTYFQNEAQLEKSRLLSDRFSAERPKGSFSTLEIQRTEQGDSAMYLCASRRGSGELFFGEGSRLTVL.

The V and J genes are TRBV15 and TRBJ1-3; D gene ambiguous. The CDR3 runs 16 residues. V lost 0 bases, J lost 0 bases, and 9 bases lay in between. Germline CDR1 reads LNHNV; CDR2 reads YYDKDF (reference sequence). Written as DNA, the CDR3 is TGTGCCACCAGCAGAGATAAACGGGTCTCTGGAAACACCATATATTTT. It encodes CATSRDKRVSGNTIYF.

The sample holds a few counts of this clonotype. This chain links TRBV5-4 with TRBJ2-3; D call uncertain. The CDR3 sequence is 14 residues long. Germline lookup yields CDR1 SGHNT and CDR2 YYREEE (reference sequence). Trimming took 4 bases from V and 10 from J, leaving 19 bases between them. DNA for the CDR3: TGTGCCAGCAGCCTAGACACCCTTAAGTTGGCGCAGTATTTT. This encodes CASSLDTLKLAQYF.

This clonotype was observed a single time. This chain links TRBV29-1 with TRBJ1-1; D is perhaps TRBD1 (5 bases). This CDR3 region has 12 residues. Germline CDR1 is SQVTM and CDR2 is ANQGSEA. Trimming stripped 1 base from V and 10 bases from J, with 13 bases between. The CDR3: CSVEGQGSRAFF. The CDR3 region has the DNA TGCAGCGTTGAAGGGCAGGGTAGCCGAGCTTTCTTT.

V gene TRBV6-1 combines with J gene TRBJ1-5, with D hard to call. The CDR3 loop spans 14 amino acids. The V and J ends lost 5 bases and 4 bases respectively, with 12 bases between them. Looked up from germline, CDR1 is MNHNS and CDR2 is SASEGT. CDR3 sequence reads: CASSTGPFNQPQHF. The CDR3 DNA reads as TGTGCCAGCAGTACCGGACCGTTTAATCAGCCCCAGCATTTT.

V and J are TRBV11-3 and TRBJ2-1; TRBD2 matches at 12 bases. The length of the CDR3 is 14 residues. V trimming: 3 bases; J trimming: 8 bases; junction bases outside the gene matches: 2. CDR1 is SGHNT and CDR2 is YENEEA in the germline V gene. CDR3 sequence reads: CASSLGLAGYEQFF. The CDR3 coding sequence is TGTGCCAGCAGCTTGGGACTAGCGGGTTATGAGCAGTTCTTC.

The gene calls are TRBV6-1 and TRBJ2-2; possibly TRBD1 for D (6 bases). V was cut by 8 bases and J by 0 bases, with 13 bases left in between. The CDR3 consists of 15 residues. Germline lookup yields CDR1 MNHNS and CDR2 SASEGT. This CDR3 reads CASGLGQTNTGELFF. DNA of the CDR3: TGTGCCAGCGGTCTCGGACAGACGAACACCGGGGAGCTGTTTTTT.

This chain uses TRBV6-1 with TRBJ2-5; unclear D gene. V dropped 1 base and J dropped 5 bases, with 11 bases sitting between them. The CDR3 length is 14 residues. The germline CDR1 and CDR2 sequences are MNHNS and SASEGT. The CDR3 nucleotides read TGTGCCAGCAGTGAAGTATGGGCCTCGGAGACCCAGTACTTC. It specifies CASSEVWASETQYF.

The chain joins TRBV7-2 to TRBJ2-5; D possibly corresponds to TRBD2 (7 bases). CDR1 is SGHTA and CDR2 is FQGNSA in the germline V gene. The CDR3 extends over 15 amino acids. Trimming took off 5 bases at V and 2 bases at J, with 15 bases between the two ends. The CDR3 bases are TGTGCCAGCAGCCCCAGCGGGACACAGCAAGAGACCCAGTACTTC. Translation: CASSPSGTQQETQYF.

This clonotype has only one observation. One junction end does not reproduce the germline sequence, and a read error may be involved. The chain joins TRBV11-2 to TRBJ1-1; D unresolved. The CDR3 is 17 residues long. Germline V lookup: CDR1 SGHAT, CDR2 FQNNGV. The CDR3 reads CASSLEWTSLKNTEAFF. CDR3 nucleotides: TGTGCCAGCAGCCTAGAATGGACCTCCCTTAAAAACACTGAAGCTTTCTTT.

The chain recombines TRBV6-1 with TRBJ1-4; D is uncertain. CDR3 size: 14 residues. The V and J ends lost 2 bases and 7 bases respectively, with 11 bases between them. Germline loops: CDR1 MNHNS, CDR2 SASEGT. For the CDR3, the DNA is TGTGCCAGCAGTGAATCCAGGAGGGTTGAAAAACTGTTTTTT. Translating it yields CASSESRRVEKLFF.

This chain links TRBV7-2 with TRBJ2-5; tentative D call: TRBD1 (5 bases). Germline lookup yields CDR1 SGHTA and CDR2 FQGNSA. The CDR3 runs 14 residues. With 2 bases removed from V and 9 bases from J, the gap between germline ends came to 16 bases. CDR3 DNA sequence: TGTGCCAGCAGCTTACAATCATTGGGCAGGGCCCAGTACTTC. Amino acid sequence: CASSLQSLGRAQYF.

The DNA for the CDR3 is TGTGCCAGCAGACCCCCGGGACCTCGGGCTCAAGAGACCCAGTACTTC. Its translation is CASRPPGPRAQETQYF. This chain connects TRBV6-1 to TRBJ2-5; D possibly matches TRBD1 or TRBD2 (5 bases each). The length of the CDR3 is 16 residues. The V gene's germline CDR1 is MNHNS and CDR2 SASEGT. Trimming took off 6 bases at V and 2 bases at J, with 19 bases between the two ends.

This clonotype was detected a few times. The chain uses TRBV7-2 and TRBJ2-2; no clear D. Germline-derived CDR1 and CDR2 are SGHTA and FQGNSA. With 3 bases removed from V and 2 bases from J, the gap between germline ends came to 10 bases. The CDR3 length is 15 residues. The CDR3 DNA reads TGTGCCAGCAGCTTCACGTTGACCAACACCGGGGAGCTGTTTTTT. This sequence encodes CASSFTLTNTGELFF. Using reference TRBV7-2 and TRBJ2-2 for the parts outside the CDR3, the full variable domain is GAGVSQSPSNKVTEKGKDVELRCDPISGHTALYWYRQSLGQGLEFLIYFQGNSAPDKSGLPSDRFSAERTGGSVSTLTIQRTQQEDSAVYLCASSFTLTNTGELFFGEGSRLTVL.

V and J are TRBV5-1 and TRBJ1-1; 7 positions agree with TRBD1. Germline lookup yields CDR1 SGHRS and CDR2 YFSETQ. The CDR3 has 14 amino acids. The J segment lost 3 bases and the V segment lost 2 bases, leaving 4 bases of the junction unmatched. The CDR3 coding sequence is TGCGCCAGCAGCTTTAAGAGGGGGCACACTGAAGCTTTCTTT. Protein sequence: CASSFKRGHTEAFF.

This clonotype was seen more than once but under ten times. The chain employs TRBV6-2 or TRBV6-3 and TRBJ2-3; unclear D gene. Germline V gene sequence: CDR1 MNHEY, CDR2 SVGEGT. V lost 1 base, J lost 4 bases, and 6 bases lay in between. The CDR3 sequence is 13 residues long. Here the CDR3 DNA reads TGTGCCAGCAGTTACTTCCAAGCAGATACGCAGTATTTT. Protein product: CASSYFQADTQYF.

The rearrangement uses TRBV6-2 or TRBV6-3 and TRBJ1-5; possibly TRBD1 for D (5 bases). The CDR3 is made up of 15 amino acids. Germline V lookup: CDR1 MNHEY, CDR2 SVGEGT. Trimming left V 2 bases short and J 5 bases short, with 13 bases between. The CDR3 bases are TGTGCCAGCAGTTACCCGGGACCTTCTGATCAGCCCCAGCATTTT. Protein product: CASSYPGPSDQPQHF.

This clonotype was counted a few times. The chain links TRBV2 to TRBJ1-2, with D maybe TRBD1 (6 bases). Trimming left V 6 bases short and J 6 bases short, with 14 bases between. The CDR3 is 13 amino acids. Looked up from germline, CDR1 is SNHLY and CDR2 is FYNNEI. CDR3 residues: CASRPGGGDGYTF. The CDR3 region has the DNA TGTGCCAGCAGACCTGGGGGCGGAGATGGCTACACCTTC.

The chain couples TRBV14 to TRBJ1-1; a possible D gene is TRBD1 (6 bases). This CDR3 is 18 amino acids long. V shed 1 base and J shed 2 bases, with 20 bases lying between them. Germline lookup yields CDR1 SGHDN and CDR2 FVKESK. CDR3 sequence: CASSQALVGAGANTEAFF. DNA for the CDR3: TGTGCCAGCAGCCAAGCTCTGGTAGGGGCAGGGGCCAACACTGAAGCTTTCTTT.

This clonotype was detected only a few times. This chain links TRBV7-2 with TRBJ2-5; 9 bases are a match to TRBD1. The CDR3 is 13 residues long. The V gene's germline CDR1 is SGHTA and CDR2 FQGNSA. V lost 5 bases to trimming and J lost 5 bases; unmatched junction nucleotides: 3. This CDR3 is CASSRDRAETQYF. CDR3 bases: TGTGCCAGCAGCCGGGACAGGGCGGAGACCCAGTACTTC.

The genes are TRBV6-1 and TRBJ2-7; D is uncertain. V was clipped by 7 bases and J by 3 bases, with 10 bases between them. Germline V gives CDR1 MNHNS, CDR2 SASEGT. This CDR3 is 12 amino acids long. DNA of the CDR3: TGTGCCAGCAAGTTAACCGGCTACGAGCAGTACTTC. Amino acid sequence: CASKLTGYEQYF.

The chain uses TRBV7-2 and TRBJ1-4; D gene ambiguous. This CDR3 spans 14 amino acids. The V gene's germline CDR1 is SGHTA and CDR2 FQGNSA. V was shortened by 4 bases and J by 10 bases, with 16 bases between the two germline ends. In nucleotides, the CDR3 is TGTGCCAGCAGCTCAAGAGAACTAGGAGGAAAACTGTTTTTT. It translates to CASSSRELGGKLFF.